These 6 T cell receptor beta chains originate from one sample sequenced in a study of identical twins. TCRdb redid the calling of the 5' RACE reads with MiXCR, one entry per CDR3 protein. This table has 450,000 to 650,000 distinct CDR3 sequences, roughly 15% appearing once. The same specimen was also included in a second study, on yellow fever vaccine responses in identical twins.

Sample: CD4+ T cells sorted from blood. These receptors came from a woman aged 18-35 years in good health.

The chain joins TRBV6-5 to TRBJ2-2; 9 positions match TRBD1. The germline V gene has CDR1 MNHEY and CDR2 SVGAGI. This CDR3 contains 16 residues. V lost 5 bases to trimming and J lost 6 bases; unmatched junction nucleotides: 10. The CDR3 DNA follows: TGTGCCAGCAGTAACGGACAGGGGCTTTTTTCCGGGGAGCTGTTTTTT. Protein: CASSNGQGLFSGELFF.

In this sample, this clonotype turned up a few times. The CDR3 sequence is CASSFFSGRVNEQFF. The CDR3 DNA reads TGCGCCAGCAGCTTCTTTAGCGGGCGGGTCAATGAGCAGTTCTTC. The chain is built from TRBV5-1 and TRBJ2-1; 7 bases match TRBD2. There are 15 residues in the CDR3. Germline V gene sequence: CDR1 SGHRS, CDR2 YFSETQ. The V segment lost 2 bases and the J segment 6 bases; nucleotides outside the gene matches: 8. The full variable domain, completed using reference TRBV5-1 and TRBJ2-1, is KAGVTQTPRYLIKTRGQQVTLSCSPISGHRSVSWYQQTPGQGLQFLFEYFSETQRNKGNFPGRFSGRQFSNSRSEMNVSTLELGDSALYLCASSFFSGRVNEQFFGPGTRLTVL.

This clonotype was seen a handful of times. The chain carries TRBV6-2 or TRBV6-3 and TRBJ2-5, with 12 bases identical to TRBD2. With 2 bases clipped from V and 5 bases from J, the junction kept 15 bases outside the gene matches. Germline V gives CDR1 MNHEY, CDR2 SVGEGT. The CDR3 is made up of 19 amino acids. The CDR3 coding sequence is TGTGCCAGCAGTTACCATCCCAGAATTCGACTAGCGGGAGCGGAGACCCAGTACTTC. Protein product: CASSYHPRIRLAGAETQYF.

This sequence joins TRBV5-1 and TRBJ2-7; D possibly uses TRBD1 or TRBD2 (6 bases each). The ends were cut back, 4 bases at V and 7 bases at J, with 15 bases in the middle. The germline V gene has CDR1 SGHRS and CDR2 YFSETQ. The CDR3 has 13 amino acids. The CDR3 sequence: CASSQPGAGEQYF. CDR3 coding DNA: TGCGCCAGCAGCCAACCAGGGGCGGGGGAGCAGTACTTC.

The V and J genes are TRBV3-1 and TRBJ1-1; the D gene is possibly TRBD1 (6 bases). The length of the CDR3 is 17 residues. Trimming removed 4 bases at V and 4 bases at J, with 22 bases between. Per the germline V gene, CDR1 is LGHDT and CDR2 is YNNKEL (reference sequence). CDR3: CASSPEGVRHRGTEAFF. The CDR3 DNA is TGTGCCAGCAGCCCCGAGGGGGTCAGACATCGGGGCACTGAAGCTTTCTTT.

This clonotype has only a few counts. V and J are TRBV29-1 and TRBJ2-1; TRBD2 aligns across 8 bases. Unmatched junction bases numbered 11, after V lost 4 bases and J lost 9 bases. CDR1 and CDR2 from the germline V gene are SQVTM and ANQGSEA. This CDR3 has 14 amino acids. This CDR3 is CSVVVGGVFGEQFF. The CDR3 DNA reads as TGCAGCGTTGTCGTCGGGGGGGTGTTCGGTGAGCAGTTCTTC.